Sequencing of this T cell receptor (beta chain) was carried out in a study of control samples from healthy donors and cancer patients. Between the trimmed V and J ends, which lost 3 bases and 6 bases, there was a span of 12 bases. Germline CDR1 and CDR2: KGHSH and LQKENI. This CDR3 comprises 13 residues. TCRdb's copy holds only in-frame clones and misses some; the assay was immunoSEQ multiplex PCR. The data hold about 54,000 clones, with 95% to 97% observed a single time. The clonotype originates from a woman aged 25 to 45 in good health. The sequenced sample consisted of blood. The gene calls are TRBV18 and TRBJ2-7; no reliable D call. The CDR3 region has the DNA TGTGCCAGCTCACCGCCCGAGTCAGTCGAGCAGTACTTC. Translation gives CASSPPESVEQYF.